Listed below are T cell receptor beta chains from one sample, sequenced in a study of cytomegalovirus exposure and HLA in healthy donors. Generated by immunoSEQ multiplex PCR, the TCRdb table keeps only in-frame clones and is missing some. The sample lists more than 110,000 clones; roughly 80% were seen once. The sequenced sample was PBMCs. These receptors were obtained from a male donor in good health and CMV-seronegative. CDR3s include the opening cysteine and the closing phenylalanine or tryptophan. A D gene is named only where the DNA matches it firmly. Not every row has a clone size; where given, it reads once, few, many or a size class.

- | TRBJ2-5 | TRBV6-7 | - | TGTGCCAGCAGTTCCCCTAATGTTAGACAAGAGACCCAGTACTTC | CASSSPNVRQETQYF
- | TRBJ1-3 | TRBV7-2 | TRBD1 | TGTGCCAGCAGCTTCGCCGGACAGGGCTTGGGAGGAAACACCATATATTTT | CASSFAGQGLGGNTIYF
- | TRBJ2-1 | TRBV30 | - | TGTGCCTGGAGTGGGAGAATAGGCAATGAGCAGTTCTTC | CAWSGRIGNEQFF
once | TRBJ1-1 | TRBV29-1 | - | TGCAGCGTTGTCGGGGGGCGGGTCACTGAAGCTTTCTTT | CSVVGGRVTEAFF
- | TRBJ1-6 | TRBV30 | - | TGTGCCTGGAGTTCCCGGGGGGCCTCCTATAATTCACCCCTCCACTTT | CAWSSRGASYNSPLHF
once | TRBJ2-5 | TRBV7-2 | TRBD2 | TGTGCCAGCAGCTTAGTAATGGGTTCCAGCGGGGGGGCGCGAGAGACCCAGTACTTC | CASSLVMGSSGGARETQYF
- | TRBJ2-1 | TRBV5-6 | TRBD2 | TGTGCCAGCAGCTTGGGGACTAGTGCGTTCTTC | CASSLGTSAFF
- | TRBJ1-1 | TRBV29-1 | TRBD1 | TGCAGCGTGGTCGGGACAGGGGGCCCTGGGGGCACTGAAGCTTTCTTT | CSVVGTGGPGGTEAFF
- | TRBJ2-7 | TRBV5-1 | TRBD1 | TGCGCCAGCAGCTTGCGTGAGACAGGGGGCATAAACGAGCAGTACTTC | CASSLRETGGINEQYF
once | TRBJ1-1 | TRBV30 | - | TGTGCCTGGAGTGTACGAGGGTTGTGGACTGAAGCTTTCTTT | CAWSVRGLWTEAFF
- | TRBJ1-1 | TRBV5-1 | - | TGCGCCAGCAGCCCGAGGGGAGGAGGAACTGAAGCTTTCTTT | CASSPRGGGTEAFF
- | TRBJ2-1 | TRBV5-1 | - | TGCGCCACCGCAAACGGGAATGAGCAGTTCTTC | CATANGNEQFF
- | TRBJ2-3 | TRBV5-1 | - | TGCGCCAGCAGCCCGGACGGAGGACTCACAGATACGCAGTATTTT | CASSPDGGLTDTQYF
- | TRBJ1-1 | TRBV7-9 | TRBD1 | TGTGCCAGCAGCTGGACACAGGGGGCCCCTTTCACTGAAGCTTTCTTT | CASSWTQGAPFTEAFF
- | TRBJ2-7 | TRBV7-2 | TRBD2 | TGTGCCAGCAGCCCTCGGACTAGCGGGGGCCTGAGAGGGTACTTC | CASSPRTSGGLRGYF
- | TRBJ2-7 | TRBV6-5 | TRBD1 | TGTGCCAGCAGTTACACGGGACAGGGGTACGAGCAGTACTTC | CASSYTGQGYEQYF
- | TRBJ1-2 | TRBV7-8 | - | TGTGCCAGCAGCGTTTGGGGGGGCAGTAACTATGGCTACACCTTC | CASSVWGGSNYGYTF
few | TRBJ1-1 | TRBV5-5 | - | TGTGCCAGCAGTCCAAGAGCGAATACTAACACTGAAGCTTTCTTT | CASSPRANTNTEAFF
- | TRBJ1-4 | TRBV28 | - | TGTGCCAGCTGGGAGGGGAGGTCTAATGAAAAACTGTTTTTT | CASWEGRSNEKLFF
- | TRBJ2-3 | TRBV4-3 | - | TGCGCCAGCAGCCGTCGCGGGGGTGTGGGGGGCTCAGATACGCAGTATTTT | CASSRRGGVGGSDTQYF
- | TRBJ1-1 | TRBV13 | TRBD1 | TGTGCCAGCAGCTTGGGACAGCTGAACACTGAAGCTTTCTTT | CASSLGQLNTEAFF
- | TRBJ1-2 | TRBV19 | TRBD1 | TGTGCCAGTAAAACGCGACAGGGGGCTGGGTATGGCTACACCTTC | CASKTRQGAGYGYTF
- | TRBJ2-7 | TRBV27 | TRBD1 | TGTGCCAGCAGTTACGGACAGGGGGCCTACGAGCAGTACTTC | CASSYGQGAYEQYF
few | TRBJ2-1 | TRBV9 | - | TGTGCCAGCAGCCGCGTCGGTGAGCAGTTCTTC | CASSRVGEQFF
- | TRBJ1-5 | TRBV19 | - | TGTGCCAGTAGTATAGAAAGGGCAGGGATCAATCAGCCCCAGCATTTT | CASSIERAGINQPQHF
- | TRBJ1-5 | TRBV28 | - | TGTGCCAGCAGTCCCCCAACAGGGTACGATCAGCCCCAGCATTTT | CASSPPTGYDQPQHF
few | TRBJ2-3 | TRBV7-9 | TRBD1 | TGTGCCAGCAGCCTCGACAGGGGGGCATACACAGATACGCAGTATTTT | CASSLDRGAYTDTQYF
- | TRBJ1-5 | TRBV28 | - | TGTGCCAGCAGTTTGCAGACTCCATTTAATCAGCCCCAGCATTTT | CASSLQTPFNQPQHF
- | TRBJ1-2 | TRBV4-2 | - | TGTGCCAGCAGCCAAGCACGGGGGGAATACTATGGCTACACCTTC | CASSQARGEYYGYTF
- | TRBJ2-7 | TRBV30 | TRBD1 | TGTGCCTGGGGCGACCGGGACAGGGTATACTTC | CAWGDRDRVYF
- | TRBJ1-1 | TRBV18 | - | TGTGCCAGCTCACCCACGTCTGGGGGGGCGGAAGCTTTCTTT | CASSPTSGGAEAFF
few | TRBJ1-1 | TRBV6-4 | - | TGTGCCAGCAGTGAGACGTCAGGGTCTGAAGCTTTCTTT | CASSETSGSEAFF
- | TRBJ2-1 | TRBV28 | - | TGTGCCAGCAGTGCAGGGAATGAGCAGTTCTTC | CASSAGNEQFF
- | TRBJ2-7 | TRBV11-2 | - | TGTGCCAGCAGCCTAGCCCTAGGAGATAACTACGAGCAGTACTTC | CASSLALGDNYEQYF
- | TRBJ1-5 | TRBV19 | - | TGTGCCAGTAGTTATACAGCTAATCAGCCCCAGCATTTT | CASSYTANQPQHF
- | TRBJ2-5 | TRBV6-1 | - | TGTGCCAGCCGAGAGGGCAGGGGGGCACAAGAGACCCAGTACTTC | CASREGRGAQETQYF
few | TRBJ1-1 | TRBV7-2 | - | TGTGCCAGCAGCGTAGACAGAACGTTTGAAGCTTTCTTT | CASSVDRTFEAFF
once | TRBJ2-4 | TRBV2 | - | TGTGCCAGCAGAAGCGGGACAGGACCCCGGGGCATTCAGTACTTC | CASRSGTGPRGIQYF
- | TRBJ2-5 | TRBV5-1 | TRBD2 | TGCGCCAGCAGCAGCGGGAGGAAGGAGACCCAGTACTTC | CASSSGRKETQYF
- | TRBJ2-2 | TRBV4-3 | - | TGCGCCAGCAGCCCCGGGGGGCTACGGACCGGGGAGCTGTTTTTT | CASSPGGLRTGELFF
few | TRBJ2-2 | TRBV6-1 | - | TGTGCCAGCATCCTGGGACTTTACACCGGGGAGCTGTTTTTT | CASILGLYTGELFF
few | TRBJ1-2 | TRBV20-1 | - | TGCAGTGCAGAACAGGGCTATGGCTACACCTTC | CSAEQGYGYTF
- | TRBJ2-3 | TRBV11-2 | - | TGTGCCAGCAGCTTATCGGGCACAGATACGCAGTATTTT | CASSLSGTDTQYF
few | TRBJ1-2 | TRBV2 | TRBD1 | TGTGCCAGCAGCGGGGACAGGGGGTCCTATGGCTACACCTTC | CASSGDRGSYGYTF
few | TRBJ2-6 | TRBV5-1 | TRBD2 | TGCGCCAGCAGTCCCCCCGGGGGGACCTCTGGGGCCAACGTCCTGACTTTC | CASSPPGGTSGANVLTF
- | TRBJ1-3 | TRBV19 | - | TGTGCCAGTAGTATTTCACAGACTGGAAACACCATATATTTT | CASSISQTGNTIYF
- | TRBJ1-6 | TRBV7-9 | TRBD1 | TGTGCCAGCAGCCGCGGGACAGGGGTTAATTCACCCCTCCACTTT | CASSRGTGVNSPLHF
- | TRBJ2-2 | TRBV29-1 | - | TGCAGCGTTGCGGGGGCGAACACCGGGGAGCTGTTTTTT | CSVAGANTGELFF
- | TRBJ2-3 | TRBV7-9 | - | TGTGCCAGCAGCGTCCTAGATGGCACAGATACGCAGTATTTT | CASSVLDGTDTQYF
once | TRBJ1-2 | TRBV7-8 | TRBD1 | TGTGCCAGCAGCTTACAACCGGGACAGGGTGGTTTTAGCTATGGCTACACCTTC | CASSLQPGQGGFSYGYTF
once | TRBJ2-7 | TRBV5-1 | TRBD1 | TGCGCCAGCTCGGAGGCGGACAGGGGCCAAGAACCTCGGTCCTACGAGCAGTACTTC | CASSEADRGQEPRSYEQYF
- | TRBJ2-3 | TRBV29-1 | TRBD1 | TGCAGCGTTGAACCCCGGGACAGGGGGCGGACAGATACGCAGTATTTT | CSVEPRDRGRTDTQYF
- | TRBJ1-2 | TRBV7-9 | - | TGTGCCAGCAGCTTAGTTGGAGGGGAAGACTATGGCTACACCTTC | CASSLVGGEDYGYTF
- | TRBJ2-5 | TRBV5-5 | TRBD2 | TGTGCCAGCAGCTTGTATCTAGCGGGGTGGGAGACCCAGTACTTC | CASSLYLAGWETQYF
- | TRBJ2-1 | TRBV4-3 | - | TGCGCCAGCAGCCAAGAACGACCGACATACAATGAGCAGTTCTTC | CASSQERPTYNEQFF